This T cell receptor (beta chain) was found in a study of CD4 and CD8 cells across lung adenocarcinoma regions. Germline V gene sequence: CDR1 MNHNS, CDR2 SASEGT. The CDR3 extends over 15 amino acids. The ends were cut back, 7 bases at V and 4 bases at J, with 17 bases in the middle. This clonotype was picked up a small number of times. Samples came from patients with localized non-small cell lung adenocarcinoma. TCRdb reanalysed the PCR reads using MiXCR and keeps one entry per CDR3 protein. This table holds about 3,700 distinct CDR3 sequences, roughly three fifths found once. The V gene is TRBV6-1, the J gene TRBJ2-1; D might be TRBD2 (6 bases). What was sequenced was CD4+ T cells from the margin of a lung tumor. The origin of this receptor is a female donor with lung adenocarcinoma. The CD4 and CD8 labels of this study may be unreliable. CDR3 sequence: CASNQGGKGYNEQFF. Here the CDR3 DNA reads TGTGCCAGCAACCAAGGCGGGAAGGGGTACAATGAGCAGTTCTTC.